This T cell receptor beta chain is drawn from a study of T-cell reconstitution after alpha-beta-depleted transplantation in children. This sample's TCRbeta library carried unique molecular identifier barcodes. Each CDR3 protein gets one entry after TCRdb re-called the PCR reads with MiXCR. The table lists 110,000 or so distinct CDR3 sequences, roughly 6.1% of them singletons. The CDR3 length is 15 residues. The V end lost 2 bases, the J end lost 0 bases, and 10 bases lay between the germline ends. CDR1 and CDR2 from the germline V gene are MDHEN and SYDVKM. This clonotype was counted a few times. Its antigen is unidentified. Study findings and constraints: After transplant, high TCRbeta diversity at day 60 in some patients arose from surviving recipient T cells and thymic progenitors. The study reportedly traced alpha-beta T cells about two months after transplant to several hundred expanded graft clones. When one year had passed after transplant, most T-cell counts and diversity came from newly produced T cells.

J is TRBJ2-5 and V is TRBV28; no clear D gene. The sequencing used PBMCs, mostly from graft donor cells, collected 360 days after TCRalphabeta/CD19-depleted stem cell transplant. The TCR was taken from a male patient between 2 and 10 years old who had a stem cell transplant for acute lymphoblastic leukemia, so the T cells may come from the graft donor. In DNA, the CDR3 is TGTGCCAGCAGTTTAAGCAGGATGTACCAAGAGACCCAGTACTTC. Its protein is CASSLSRMYQETQYF.